Below, one TCR beta chain is given with its context. Participant reports of clinical history set cohort assignment. The table came from immunoSEQ multiplex PCR; TCRdb's copy has only in-frame clones and leaves some out. The sample holds 150,000 to 200,000 clones; about 82% are singletons and the top ten take 8% to 10%. This sample was taken from a study of blood T cell repertoires in COVID-19. Overall study context: PBMCs, B-cell-depleted T cells, or T cells provided the cDNA or gDNA that made up the material.

The germline V gene encodes CDR1 SGHNT and CDR2 YYREEE (reference sequence). This CDR3 is built from 16 residues. V was clipped by 2 bases and J by 2 bases; unmatched bases: 3. The TCR was taken from a woman in her twenties or thirties who had recovered from COVID-19. This rearrangement joins TRBV5-4 to TRBJ2-3; TRBD2 matches at 12 bases. The sequenced material came from PBMCs or T cells enriched from blood (not recorded which). The CDR3 sequence is CASSLRLAGDTDTQYF. The CDR3 DNA follows: TGTGCCAGCAGCTTACGACTAGCGGGGGACACAGATACGCAGTATTTT.